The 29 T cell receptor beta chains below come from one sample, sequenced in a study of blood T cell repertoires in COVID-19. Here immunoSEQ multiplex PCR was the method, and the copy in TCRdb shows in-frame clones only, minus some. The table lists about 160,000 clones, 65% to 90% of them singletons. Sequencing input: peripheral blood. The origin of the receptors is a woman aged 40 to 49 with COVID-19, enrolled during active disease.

The CDR3 DNA reads as TGCGCCAGCAGCAAACCAGGGGCGCTGGACACTGAAGCTTTCTTT. It specifies CASSKPGALDTEAFF. The rearrangement links TRBV5-1 to TRBJ1-1; weak D call: TRBD1 (6 bases). V shed 4 bases and J shed 3 bases, with 16 bases lying between them. This CDR3 region has 15 residues. Germline loops: CDR1 SGHRS, CDR2 YFSETQ.

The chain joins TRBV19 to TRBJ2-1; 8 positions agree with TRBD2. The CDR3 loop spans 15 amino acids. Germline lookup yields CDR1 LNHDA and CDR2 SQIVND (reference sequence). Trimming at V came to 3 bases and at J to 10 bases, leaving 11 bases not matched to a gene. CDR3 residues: CASSILSGGGGEQFF. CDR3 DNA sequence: TGTGCCAGTAGTATCTTGAGCGGGGGTGGAGGAGAGCAGTTCTTC.

The chain's CDR3 is CASSYSGQGIFTDTQYF. Written as DNA, the CDR3 is TGTGCCAGCAGTTACTCGGGACAGGGGATATTCACAGATACGCAGTATTTT. The chain recombines TRBV6-2 or TRBV6-3 with TRBJ2-3; TRBD1 matches 10 bases. The germline CDR1 and CDR2 sequences are MNHEY and SVGEGT. The CDR3 length is 17 residues. The V segment lost 0 bases and the J segment 2 bases; nucleotides outside the gene matches: 5.

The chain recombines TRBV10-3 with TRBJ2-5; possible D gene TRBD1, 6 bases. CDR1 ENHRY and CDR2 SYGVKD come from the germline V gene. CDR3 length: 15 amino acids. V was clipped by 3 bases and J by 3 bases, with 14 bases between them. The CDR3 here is CAISDRLAGEETQYF. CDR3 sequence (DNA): TGTGCCATCAGTGACCGTCTGGCAGGGGAAGAGACCCAGTACTTC.

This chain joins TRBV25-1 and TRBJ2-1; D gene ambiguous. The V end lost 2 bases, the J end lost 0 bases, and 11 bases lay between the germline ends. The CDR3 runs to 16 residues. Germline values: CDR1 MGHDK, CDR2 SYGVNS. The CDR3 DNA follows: TGTGCCAGCAGTGAACAAGGCTACAGCTCCTACAATGAGCAGTTCTTC. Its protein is CASSEQGYSSYNEQFF.

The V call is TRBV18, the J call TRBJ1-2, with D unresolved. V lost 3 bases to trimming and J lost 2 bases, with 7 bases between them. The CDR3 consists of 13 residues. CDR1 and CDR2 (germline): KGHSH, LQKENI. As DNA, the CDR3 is TGTGCCAGCTCACCTGACAAAAACTATGGCTACACCTTC. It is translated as CASSPDKNYGYTF.

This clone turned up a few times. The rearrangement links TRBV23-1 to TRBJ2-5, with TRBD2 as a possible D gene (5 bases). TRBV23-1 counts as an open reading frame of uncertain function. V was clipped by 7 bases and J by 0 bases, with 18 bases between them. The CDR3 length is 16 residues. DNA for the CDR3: TGCGCCAGCAAACTTTTAGCGAGCTCGGACCAAGAGACCCAGTACTTC. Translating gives CASKLLASSDQETQYF.

In DNA, the CDR3 is TGTGCCAGCAGCCACCAGACAGGGGTATACAATGAGCAGTTCTTC. This sequence encodes CASSHQTGVYNEQFF. The J gene is TRBJ2-1, the V gene TRBV14; TRBD1 aligns across 8 bases. Germline V gene sequence: CDR1 SGHDN, CDR2 FVKESK. The CDR3 covers 15 residues. The V segment lost 3 bases and the J segment 4 bases; nucleotides outside the gene matches: 5.

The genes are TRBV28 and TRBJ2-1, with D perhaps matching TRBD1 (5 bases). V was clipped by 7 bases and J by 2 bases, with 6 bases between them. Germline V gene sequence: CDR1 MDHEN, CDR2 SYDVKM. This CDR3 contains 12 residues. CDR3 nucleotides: TGTGCCAGCACGACAGCCTACAATGAGCAGTTCTTC. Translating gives CASTTAYNEQFF.

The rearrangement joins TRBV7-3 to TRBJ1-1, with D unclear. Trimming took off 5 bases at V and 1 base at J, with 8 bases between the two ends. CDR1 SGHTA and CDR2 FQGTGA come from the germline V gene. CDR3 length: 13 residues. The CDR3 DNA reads TGTGCCAGCAGCACGACTCCGAACACTGAAGCTTTCTTT. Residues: CASSTTPNTEAFF.

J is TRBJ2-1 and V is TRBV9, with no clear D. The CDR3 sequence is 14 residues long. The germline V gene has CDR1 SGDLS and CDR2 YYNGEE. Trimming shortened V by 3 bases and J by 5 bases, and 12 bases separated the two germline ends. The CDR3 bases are TGTGCCAGCAGCGCTCACCTGCAGGACAATGAGCAGTTCTTC. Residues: CASSAHLQDNEQFF. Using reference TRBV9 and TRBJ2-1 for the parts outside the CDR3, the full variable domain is DSGVTQTPKHLITATGQRVTLRCSPRSGDLSVYWYQQSLDQGLQFLIQYYNGEERAKGNILERFSAQQFPDLHSELNLSSLELGDSALYFCASSAHLQDNEQFFGPGTRLTVL.

In nucleotides, the CDR3 is TGTGCCAGCTCACCAAGCGGGGGGCGACTCCAAGAGACCCAGTACTTC. This sequence encodes CASSPSGGRLQETQYF. This chain uses TRBV18 with TRBJ2-5; 9 nucleotides match TRBD2. This CDR3 contains 16 residues. With V trimmed by 2 bases and J by 1 base, 5 bases remained unmatched. Germline V gene sequence: CDR1 KGHSH, CDR2 LQKENI.

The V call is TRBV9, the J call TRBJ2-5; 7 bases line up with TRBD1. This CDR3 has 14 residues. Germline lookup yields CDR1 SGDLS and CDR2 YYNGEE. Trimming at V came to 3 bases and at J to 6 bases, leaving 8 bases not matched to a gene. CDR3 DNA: TGTGCCAGCAGCGCCCCCACAGGGGAAAAGACCCAGTACTTC. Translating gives CASSAPTGEKTQYF.

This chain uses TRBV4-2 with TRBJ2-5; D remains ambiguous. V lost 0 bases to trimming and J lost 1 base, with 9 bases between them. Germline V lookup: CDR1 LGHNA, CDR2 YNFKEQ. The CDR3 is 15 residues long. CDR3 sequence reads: CASSQEASAQETQYF. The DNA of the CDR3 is TGTGCCAGCAGCCAAGAAGCCAGCGCCCAAGAGACCCAGTACTTC.

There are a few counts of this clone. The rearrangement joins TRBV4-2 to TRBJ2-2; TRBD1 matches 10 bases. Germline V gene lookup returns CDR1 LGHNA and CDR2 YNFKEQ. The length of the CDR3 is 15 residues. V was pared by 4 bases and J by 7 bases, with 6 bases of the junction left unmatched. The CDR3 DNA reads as TGTGCCAGCAGCCTGGGGACAGGGGAGAGCGGGGAGCTGTTTTTT. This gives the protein CASSLGTGESGELFF.

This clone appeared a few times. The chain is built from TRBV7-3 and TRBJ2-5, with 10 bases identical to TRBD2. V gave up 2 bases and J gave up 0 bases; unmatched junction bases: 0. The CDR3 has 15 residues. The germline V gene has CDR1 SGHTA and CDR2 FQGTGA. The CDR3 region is CASSLGTSDQETQYF. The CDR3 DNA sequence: TGTGCCAGCAGCTTAGGGACTAGCGACCAAGAGACCCAGTACTTC. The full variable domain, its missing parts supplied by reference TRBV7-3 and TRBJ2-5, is GAGVSQTPSNKVTEKGKYVELRCDPISGHTALYWYRQSLGQGPEFLIYFQGTGAADDSGLPNDRFFAVRPEGSVSTLKIQRTERGDSAVYLCASSLGTSDQETQYFGPGTRLLVL.

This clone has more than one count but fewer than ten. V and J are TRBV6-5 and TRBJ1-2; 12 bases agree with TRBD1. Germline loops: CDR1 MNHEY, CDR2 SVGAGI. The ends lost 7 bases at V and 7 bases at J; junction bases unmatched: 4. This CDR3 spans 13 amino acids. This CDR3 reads CASIRDRGLGYTF. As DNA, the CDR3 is TGTGCCAGCATCCGGGACAGGGGGCTTGGCTACACCTTC.

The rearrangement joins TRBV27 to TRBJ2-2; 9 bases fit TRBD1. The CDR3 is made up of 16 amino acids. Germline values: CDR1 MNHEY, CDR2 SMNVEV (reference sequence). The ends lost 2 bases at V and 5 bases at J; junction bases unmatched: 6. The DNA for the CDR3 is TGTGCCAGCAGTTTACCACCACAGGGGGCGACCGGGGAGCTGTTTTTT. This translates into CASSLPPQGATGELFF.

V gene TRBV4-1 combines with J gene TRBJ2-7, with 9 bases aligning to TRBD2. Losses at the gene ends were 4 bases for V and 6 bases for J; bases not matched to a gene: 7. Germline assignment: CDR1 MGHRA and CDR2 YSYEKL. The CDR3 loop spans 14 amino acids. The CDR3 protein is CASSRRAGGSEQYV. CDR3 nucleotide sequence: TGCGCCAGCAGCCGGAGAGCGGGGGGTTCCGAGCAGTACGTC.

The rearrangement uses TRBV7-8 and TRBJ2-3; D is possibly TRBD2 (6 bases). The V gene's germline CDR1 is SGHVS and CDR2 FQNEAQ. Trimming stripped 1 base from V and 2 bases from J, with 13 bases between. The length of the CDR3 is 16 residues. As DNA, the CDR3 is TGTGCCAGCAGCTTAGAGGGCGGGACCTTCACAGATACGCAGTATTTT. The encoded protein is CASSLEGGTFTDTQYF.

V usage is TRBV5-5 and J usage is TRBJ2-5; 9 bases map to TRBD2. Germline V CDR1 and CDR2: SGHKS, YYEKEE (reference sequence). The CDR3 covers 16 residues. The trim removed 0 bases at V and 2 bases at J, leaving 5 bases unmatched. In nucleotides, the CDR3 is TGTGCCAGCAGCTTGGGTACAGCGGGAGGACAAGAGACCCAGTACTTC. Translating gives CASSLGTAGGQETQYF.

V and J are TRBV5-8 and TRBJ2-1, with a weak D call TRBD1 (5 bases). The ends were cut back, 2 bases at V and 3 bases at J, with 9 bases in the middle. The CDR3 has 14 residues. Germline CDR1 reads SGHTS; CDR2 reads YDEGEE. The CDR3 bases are TGTGCCAGCAGCTTTAGGGGCCTCTACAATGAGCAGTTCTTC. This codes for CASSFRGLYNEQFF.

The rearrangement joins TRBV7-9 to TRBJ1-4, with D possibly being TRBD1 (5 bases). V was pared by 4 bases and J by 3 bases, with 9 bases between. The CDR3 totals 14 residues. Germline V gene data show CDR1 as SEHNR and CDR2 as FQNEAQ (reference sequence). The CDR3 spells CASSWGGSNEKLFF. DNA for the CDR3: TGTGCCAGCAGCTGGGGCGGTTCTAATGAAAAACTGTTTTTT.

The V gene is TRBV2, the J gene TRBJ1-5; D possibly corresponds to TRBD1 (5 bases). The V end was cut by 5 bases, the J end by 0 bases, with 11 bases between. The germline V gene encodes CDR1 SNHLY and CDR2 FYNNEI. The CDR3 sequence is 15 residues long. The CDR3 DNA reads TGTGCCAGCAGTTATGACAGTTATAGCAATCAGCCCCAGCATTTT. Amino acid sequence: CASSYDSYSNQPQHF.

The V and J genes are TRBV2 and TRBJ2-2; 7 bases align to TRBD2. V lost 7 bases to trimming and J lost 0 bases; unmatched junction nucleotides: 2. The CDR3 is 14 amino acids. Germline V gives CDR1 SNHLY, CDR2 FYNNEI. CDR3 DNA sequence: TGTGCCAGCAAGCGGGACGCGAACACCGGGGAGCTGTTTTTT. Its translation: CASKRDANTGELFF.

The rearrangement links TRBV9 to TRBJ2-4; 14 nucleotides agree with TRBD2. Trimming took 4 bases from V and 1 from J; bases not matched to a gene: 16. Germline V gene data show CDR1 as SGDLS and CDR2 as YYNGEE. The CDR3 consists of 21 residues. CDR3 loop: CASSSSITGTSGSRAKNIQYF. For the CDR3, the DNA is TGTGCCAGCAGCTCAAGCATCACCGGGACTAGCGGGAGTCGGGCCAAAAACATTCAGTACTTC.

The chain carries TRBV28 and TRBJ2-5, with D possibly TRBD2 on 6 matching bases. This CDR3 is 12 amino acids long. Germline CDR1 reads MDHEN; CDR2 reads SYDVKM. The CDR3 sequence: CATRRGSETQYF. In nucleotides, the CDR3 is TGTGCTACCAGGCGGGGTTCCGAGACCCAGTACTTC.

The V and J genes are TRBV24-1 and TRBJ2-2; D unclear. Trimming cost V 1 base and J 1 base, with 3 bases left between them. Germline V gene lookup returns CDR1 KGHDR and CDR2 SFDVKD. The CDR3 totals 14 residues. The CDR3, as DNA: TGTGCCACCAGTGATTTCTGGAACACCGGGGAGCTGTTTTTT. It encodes CATSDFWNTGELFF.

CDR3 coding DNA: TGTGCCAGCAGCTTAGAGAGAGGCTCCTACGAGCAGTACTTC. Translated, it gives CASSLERGSYEQYF. The J gene is TRBJ2-7, the V gene TRBV11-2; D not resolved. Per germline, CDR1 SGHAT and CDR2 FQNNGV. Trimming pared 0 bases from V and 0 bases from J, leaving 6 bases between. The CDR3 runs 14 residues.